This T cell receptor (beta chain) was obtained from a study of shared clonotypes between healthy human individuals. The wider study: Researchers drew samples from a couple of women and three men aged 18 to 49. Findings and limits, study-wide: Generally, naive subsets came out with larger estimated richness than memory subsets.

Splitting the CD4+ cells yielded a CD45RA+ naive subset and a CD45RA-negative memory subset. Trimming stripped 1 base from V and 0 bases from J, with 8 bases between. CDR3 length: 15 residues. Germline CDR1 is SGHDT and CDR2 is YYEEEE. As regards this clone: The antigen is not known.

TCRdb keeps only in-frame clones here, not all; method: immunoSEQ multiplex PCR. The sample contains about 1.4 million clones, 95% to 97% of which appear only once. This TCR was recovered from a man aged 30 to 45 in good health. The chain uses TRBV5-6 and TRBJ2-1; D is ambiguous. Sequenced input: naive CD4+ T cells sorted from blood. Subset: CD45RA+ positively selected. The CDR3 bases are TGTGCCAGCAGCTTGTTTGATTACTCCTACAATGAGCAGTTCTTC. This translates into CASSLFDYSYNEQFF.